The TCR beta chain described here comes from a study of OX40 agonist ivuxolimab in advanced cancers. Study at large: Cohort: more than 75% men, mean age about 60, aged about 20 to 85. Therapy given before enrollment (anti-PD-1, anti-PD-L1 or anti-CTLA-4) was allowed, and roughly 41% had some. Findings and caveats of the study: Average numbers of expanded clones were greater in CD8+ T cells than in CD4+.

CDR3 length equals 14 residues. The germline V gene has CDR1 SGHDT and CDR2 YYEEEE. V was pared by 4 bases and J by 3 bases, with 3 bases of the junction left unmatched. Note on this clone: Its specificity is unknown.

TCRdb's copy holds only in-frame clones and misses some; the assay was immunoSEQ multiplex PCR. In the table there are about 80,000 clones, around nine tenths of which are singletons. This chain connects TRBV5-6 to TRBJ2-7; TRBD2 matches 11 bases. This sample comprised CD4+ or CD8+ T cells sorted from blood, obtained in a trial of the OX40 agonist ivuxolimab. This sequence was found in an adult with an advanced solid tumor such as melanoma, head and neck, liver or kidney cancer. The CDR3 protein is CASSKGLAVYEQYF. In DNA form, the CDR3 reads TGTGCCAGCAGCAAGGGACTAGCGGTCTACGAGCAGTACTTC.